This record concerns one T cell receptor (beta chain) sequence. The entry originates in a study of blood T cell repertoires in COVID-19. Assay: immunoSEQ multiplex PCR; the TCRdb copy retains only in-frame clones and omits some. Here the sample spans fewer than 400,000 clones, about nine tenths being singletons. Trimming took 0 bases from V and 2 from J; bases not matched to a gene: 6. Germline lookup yields CDR1 SGDLS and CDR2 YYNGEE. This CDR3 has 17 amino acids. The clonotype comes from a woman aged 30 to 39 with COVID-19, enrolled during active disease. The sequenced material came from peripheral blood. The chain uses TRBV9 and TRBJ2-5; 11 nucleotides align to TRBD2. Written as DNA, the CDR3 is TGTGCCAGCAGCGTAGGTATTGGGACTAGCGGACAAGAGACCCAGTACTTC. Translating it yields CASSVGIGTSGQETQYF.